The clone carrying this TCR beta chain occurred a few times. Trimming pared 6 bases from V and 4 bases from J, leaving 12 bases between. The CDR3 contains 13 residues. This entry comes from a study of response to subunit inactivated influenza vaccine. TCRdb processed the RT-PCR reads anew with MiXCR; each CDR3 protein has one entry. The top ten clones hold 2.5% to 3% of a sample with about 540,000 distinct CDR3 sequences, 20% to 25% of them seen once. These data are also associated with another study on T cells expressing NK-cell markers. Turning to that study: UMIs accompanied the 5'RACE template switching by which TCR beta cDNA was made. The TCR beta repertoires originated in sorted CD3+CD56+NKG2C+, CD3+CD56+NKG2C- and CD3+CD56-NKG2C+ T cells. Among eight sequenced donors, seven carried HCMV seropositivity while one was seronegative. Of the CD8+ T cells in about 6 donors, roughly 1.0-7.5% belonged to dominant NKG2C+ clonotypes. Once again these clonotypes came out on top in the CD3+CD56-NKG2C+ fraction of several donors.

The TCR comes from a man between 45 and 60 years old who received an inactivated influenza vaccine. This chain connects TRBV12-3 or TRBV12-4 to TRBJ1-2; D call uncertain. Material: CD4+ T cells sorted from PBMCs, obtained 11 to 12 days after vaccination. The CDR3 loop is CASSPDGIYGYTF. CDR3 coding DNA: TGTGCCAGCAGCCCAGACGGAATCTATGGCTACACCTTC.